One sample yielded the 17 T cell receptor beta chains listed below, sequenced in a study of blood T cells in healthy people across ages (dated by TCRdb to 2015 to 2017). The library was produced with 5' RACE. TCRdb names Illumina HiSeq 2500 as the instrument used. A second PCR of about 7 to 12 cycles was run with a J-beta primer mix and a sample-barcoded 5' primer. TCRdb trimmed public reads at Q25 via fastp, called clones via MiXCR and kept in-frame beta chains. Merged by CDR3 protein, the rows form single entries marked with the most common genes and DNA. The sample table contains about 780,000 distinct CDR3 sequences; only one count was recorded for around half of them. The leading ten clones occupy less than 20% of the sample. Sample: blood. The receptors derive from an elderly man in good health.

This clonotype was seen only once. This chain uses TRBV7-3 with TRBJ2-7; possible D gene TRBD2, 5 bases. V dropped 2 bases and J dropped 6 bases, with 11 bases sitting between them. Germline V gives CDR1 SGHTA, CDR2 FQGTGA. The CDR3 totals 13 residues. The CDR3 here is CASSLGPEGEQYF. For the CDR3, the DNA is TGTGCCAGCAGCTTAGGGCCCGAGGGCGAGCAGTACTTC.

J is TRBJ2-1 and V is TRBV12-3 or TRBV12-4, with D maybe TRBD2 (6 bases). V lost 8 bases and J 8 bases, leaving 25 bases between the germline ends. This CDR3 has 16 residues. The CDR3 spells CASCRSTRGLSDEQFF. In DNA, the CDR3 is TGTGCCAGCTGTCGATCGACTAGAGGGCTATCGGATGAGCAGTTCTTC.

This clonotype has only one observation. This chain joins TRBV7-8 and TRBJ1-5; 9 bases agree with TRBD1. Germline CDR1 SGHVS, CDR2 FQNEAQ. V lost 1 base, J lost 4 bases, and 5 bases stayed unmatched. The CDR3 extends over 16 amino acids. The CDR3 reads CASSLEQGARNQPQHF. As DNA, the CDR3 is TGTGCCAGCAGCTTAGAACAGGGGGCGCGGAATCAGCCCCAGCATTTT.

This clonotype has just a few counts. The chain joins TRBV10-3 to TRBJ2-7; 8 bases agree with TRBD1. Germline assignment: CDR1 ENHRY and CDR2 SYGVKD. Trimming at V came to 6 bases and at J to 5 bases, leaving 6 bases not matched to a gene. CDR3 length: 13 residues. CDR3 in DNA: TGTGCCATCAGCTCAGGGGGCGAGAACGAGCAGTACTTC. It specifies CAISSGGENEQYF.

This chain connects TRBV29-1 to TRBJ2-7, with D perhaps matching TRBD2 (5 bases). The DNA end is a closer match to TRBJ2-5, so the J assignment may be wrong. The CDR3 has 12 residues. The germline V gene encodes CDR1 SQVTM and CDR2 ANQGSEA. CDR3 nucleotides: TGCAGCGTTGTGGAGGTTCCGGAGACCCAGTACTTC. Its protein is CSVVEVPETQYF.

This chain connects TRBV28 to TRBJ2-7; 7 positions agree with TRBD2. The end of the DNA aligns better with TRBJ2-5, so the J call may be wrong. The germline CDR1 and CDR2 sequences are MDHEN and SYDVKM. The CDR3 has 17 residues. In DNA form, the CDR3 reads TGTGCCAGCAGTTTTTACCAGGGCGGGAGTGACGCTTGGACCCAGTACTTC. Residues: CASSFYQGGSDAWTQYF.

V gene TRBV28 combines with J gene TRBJ2-3, with 11 bases lining up with TRBD2. Germline values: CDR1 MDHEN, CDR2 SYDVKM. The ends lost 7 bases at V and 3 bases at J; junction bases unmatched: 3. The CDR3 spans 14 residues. DNA of the CDR3: TGTGCCAGCACTGGGACTAGCGGAACAGATACGCAGTATTTT. It encodes CASTGTSGTDTQYF.

The V call is TRBV7-8, the J call TRBJ1-1; 8 positions match TRBD1. The germline CDR1 and CDR2 sequences are SGHVS and FQNEAQ. V was clipped by 5 bases and J by 1 base; unmatched bases: 6. This CDR3 is 15 amino acids long. The CDR3 here is CASSKSGGANTEAFF. CDR3 DNA sequence: TGTGCCAGCAGCAAATCAGGGGGCGCGAACACTGAAGCTTTCTTT.

This chain joins TRBV6-2 or TRBV6-3 and TRBJ2-1; 7 nucleotides agree with TRBD1. CDR3 length equals 14 residues. After removal of 8 bases from V and 0 bases from J, the junction contained 4 bases not matched to a gene. Germline V gene lookup returns CDR1 MNHEY and CDR2 SVGEGT. The CDR3 region has the DNA TGTGCCAGCGGGGGACAGAGCTCCTACAATGAGCAGTTCTTC. This codes for CASGGQSSYNEQFF.

CDR3 bases: TGTGCCAGCAGTTACTCGGAGGTAGCGGGGGCGCACGACGAGCAGTACTTC. Amino acid sequence: CASSYSEVAGAHDEQYF. The chain is built from TRBV6-5 and TRBJ2-4; 9 bases are a match to TRBD2. The J call may be wrong; the DNA end is better matched by TRBJ2-7. The V gene's germline CDR1 is MNHEY and CDR2 SVGAGI. The CDR3 loop spans 17 amino acids.

This clonotype has a handful of counts. The chain combines TRBV6-1 with TRBJ2-1; TRBD2 is a possible D gene (5 bases). Trimming removed 4 bases from V and 6 bases from J, with 16 bases in between. CDR3 length equals 15 residues. CDR1 is MNHNS and CDR2 is SASEGT in the germline V gene. The CDR3 here is CASSGSAAGVNEQFF. The CDR3 DNA reads TGTGCCAGCAGTGGATCGGCCGCCGGGGTCAATGAGCAGTTCTTC.

This clonotype has just a few counts. The chain has TRBV5-6 and TRBJ1-2; D remains ambiguous. V gave up 4 bases and J gave up 2 bases, with 15 bases separating them. The CDR3 has 15 amino acids. Looked up from germline, CDR1 is SGHDT and CDR2 is YYEEEE. The CDR3 DNA sequence: TGTGCCAGCAGCGTCGACACCGGCGAAAACTATGGCTACACCTTC. It is translated as CASSVDTGENYGYTF. The entire variable domain, with the rest obtained from reference TRBV5-6 and TRBJ1-2, is as follows: DAGVTQSPTHLIKTRGQQVTLRCSPKSGHDTVSWYQQALGQGPQFIFQYYEEEERQRGNFPDRFSGHQFPNYSSELNVNALLLGDSALYLCASSVDTGENYGYTFGSGTRLTVV.

This clonotype appeared many times. CDR3 protein: CASSILGGSSYEQYF. The CDR3 nucleotides are TGTGCCAGCAGTATCCTCGGGGGCAGCTCCTACGAGCAGTACTTC. The genes are TRBV6-5 and TRBJ2-7; D is perhaps TRBD1 or TRBD2 (6 bases each). The germline V and J ends were trimmed by 5 bases and 0 bases, with 14 bases remaining between them. The germline V gene has CDR1 MNHEY and CDR2 SVGAGI. The CDR3 loop spans 15 amino acids.

Only a few counts were recorded for this clonotype. V gene TRBV6-1 combines with J gene TRBJ2-1; 8 bases match TRBD2. The V and J ends lost 8 bases and 4 bases, in that order; junction bases with no gene match: 16. CDR3 length: 17 residues. Germline CDR1 reads MNHNS; CDR2 reads SASEGT. CDR3 residues: CASHTTNSGRVYNEQFF. CDR3 coding DNA: TGTGCCAGCCACACAACGAACAGCGGGAGAGTGTACAATGAGCAGTTCTTC.

The chain combines TRBV10-3 with TRBJ1-6; tentative D call: TRBD1 (6 bases). With 3 bases removed from V and 14 bases from J, the gap between germline ends came to 14 bases. Germline V gives CDR1 ENHRY, CDR2 SYGVKD. The CDR3 runs 13 residues. DNA of the CDR3: TGTGCCATCAGTGAAGAGGGACCAGGGGCCCTCCACTTT. It encodes CAISEEGPGALHF.

This clonotype has only a few counts. The chain has TRBV29-1 and TRBJ1-4; D ambiguous. The CDR3 is 14 residues long. Deletions cut 7 bases from V and 4 bases from J, with 16 bases between. The germline V gene encodes CDR1 SQVTM and CDR2 ANQGSEA. The CDR3 DNA follows: TGCAGCGCCTCCCCGACGGTGATTAATGAAAAACTGTTTTTT. Its protein is CSASPTVINEKLFF.

The chain is built from TRBV6-5 and TRBJ2-5; 12 bases map to TRBD1. V lost 4 bases, J lost 7 bases, and 7 bases stayed unmatched. CDR3 length: 15 amino acids. Germline values: CDR1 MNHEY, CDR2 SVGAGI. Here the CDR3 DNA reads TGTGCCAGCAGTTCATCCGGGACAGGGGGCAGGACCCAGTACTTC. Translating gives CASSSSGTGGRTQYF.